This TCR beta chain was sequenced during a study of blood T cell repertoires in COVID-19 (TCRdb year 2020). For context, the study as a whole: The collaborator samples originated in the United States, Italy and Spain and spanned the acute and convalescent phases of COVID-19. The material from the prospective study consisted of cDNA or gDNA derived from T cells, B-cell-depleted T cells, or PBMCs. The dataset comprised deeply sampled blood TCRbeta repertoires from subjects exposed to, actively infected with, or recovered from COVID-19. A freely available public database, intended as a resource for researchers studying the immune response to SARS-CoV-2, is where the repertoires were released. The samples were drawn from the first 160 participants of the ongoing ImmuneRACE study and from 1,254 subjects provided by 6 global collaborators. Nearly every sample came with metadata listing a de-identified subject ID, COVID-19 status, age in years and sex. Where available, HLA class I and class II types were obtained from metadata supplied by the sample provider rather than from assay-based typing. Results and caveats for the whole study, not just this receptor: The amount of clinical and demographic metadata varied by source and participant and was provided uncurated.

TCRbeta CDR3 regions were amplified from genomic DNA by means of the immunoSEQ Assay, a bias-controlled multiplex PCR. On the study's bioinformatics: Within the assay, amplification of reference gene primers was used to estimate how many nucleated cells each sample contained. To quantify the absolute abundance of each unique TCRbeta CDR3 rearrangement, sequence reads were collapsed and filtered. For each sample, productive Simpson clonality was calculated as the square root of Simpson's diversity index over productive rearrangements. TCRdb limited this immuneACCESS table to in-frame rearrangements with V and J called. A share of clones is missing; checked studies link under half to unresolved V genes, and the rest is unexplained. The DNA was the basis for D and trimming; V, J and clone size are from that table. This sample comprises under 300,000 clones, around nine tenths of them detected only once. The ten largest clonotypes hold approximately 2% of the sample.

A note on this clone: Its antigen target is currently unknown. Base qualities are not at hand, and no much larger clone is one base apart.

As encoded in the germline V gene (reference sequence), CDR1 is MNHEY while CDR2 is SMNVEV. The CDR3 sequence holds 14 residues, the cysteine and phenylalanine included. The entry retains the CDR3 DNA only, 42 bases that are in frame from base 1. V lost 5 bases and J lost 4 bases; the stretch between them is 15 bases long. Enrolling through a virtual design, the prospective study's participants ranged in age from roughly 18 to 95 years and lived across around 25 United States geographic areas. In the prospective study, cohorts were assigned on the basis of participant-reported clinical history obtained from a screening survey and a study questionnaire. Recovered participants in ImmuneRACE Cohort 3 were defined by two consecutive negative NP/OP PCR tests, clearance by a healthcare professional, or resolution of symptoms. In the prospective study, whole blood, serum and a nasopharyngeal or oropharyngeal swab were collected from each participant by mobile phlebotomists. Participants in the prospective study had the option to provide additional blood draws and questionnaires over an approximately 2-month period. Blood samples from the prospective study were shipped frozen or at room temperature prior to DNA extraction.

The chain links TRBV27 with TRBJ2-7; tentative D gene TRBD2, with 6 bases matching. Material for sequencing was PBMCs or T cells enriched from blood (not recorded which). This TCR came from a woman between 18 and 30 years old who had recovered from COVID-19. CDR3 protein: CASSGGGGKYEQYF. At the DNA level, the sequence is TGTGCCAGCAGTGGGGGAGGTGGGAAATACGAGCAGTACTTC.